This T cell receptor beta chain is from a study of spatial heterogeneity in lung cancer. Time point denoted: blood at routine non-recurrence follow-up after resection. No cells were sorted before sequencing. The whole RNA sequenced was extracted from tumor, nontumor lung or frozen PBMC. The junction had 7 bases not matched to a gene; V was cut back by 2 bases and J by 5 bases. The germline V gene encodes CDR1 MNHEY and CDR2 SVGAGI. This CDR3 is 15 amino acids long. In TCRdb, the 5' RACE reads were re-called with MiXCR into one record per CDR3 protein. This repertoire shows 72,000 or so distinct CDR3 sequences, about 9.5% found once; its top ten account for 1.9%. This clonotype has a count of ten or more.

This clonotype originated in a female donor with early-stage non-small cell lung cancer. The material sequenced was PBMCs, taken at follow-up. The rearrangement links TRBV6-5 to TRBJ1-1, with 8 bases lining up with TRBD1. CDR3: CASSYGTGRTTEAFF. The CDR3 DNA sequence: TGTGCCAGCAGTTACGGGACAGGTAGGACGACTGAAGCTTTCTTT.